The 11 T cell receptor beta chains presented below share a single source sample, sequenced in a study of cytomegalovirus exposure and HLA in healthy donors. Data came from immunoSEQ multiplex PCR; TCRdb stores just in-frame clones and leaves some out. Among roughly 80,000 clones listed, 85% to 95% were seen once. Sequenced: PBMCs. These receptors all come from a man younger than 35 in good health and CMV-seronegative.

The chain uses TRBV5-1 and TRBJ1-2; 11 bases agree with TRBD1. CDR1 and CDR2 (germline): SGHRS, YFSETQ. The trim removed 5 bases at V and 6 bases at J, leaving 9 bases unmatched. There are 15 residues in the CDR3. DNA for the CDR3: TGCGCCAGCAGATCCTCCGGGACAGGGGGAAATGGCTACACCTTC. The encoded protein is CASRSSGTGGNGYTF.

This clone has just one count. V gene TRBV7-9 combines with J gene TRBJ2-3; 11 bases agree with TRBD2. V dropped 3 bases and J dropped 1; count of bases not matched to a gene: 3. From germline, CDR1 is SEHNR and CDR2 FQNEAQ (reference sequence). This CDR3 region has 16 residues. The DNA of the CDR3 is TGTGCCAGCAGCTTCGGTAGCGGGAGGGGCACAGATACGCAGTATTTT. It codes for CASSFGSGRGTDTQYF.

Of note for this clone: Its ends do not fully match the called genes, so a read error is possible. V and J are TRBV7-7 and TRBJ2-7; 9 bases are shared with TRBD2. CDR1 is SSHAT, CDR2 FNYEAQ, per germline (reference sequence). This CDR3 region has 15 residues. The CDR3 coding sequence is TGTGCTAGCAGCTCCGGACTAGCGCCATCCTACGAGCAGTACTTC. Its translation is CASSSGLAPSYEQYF.

The V call is TRBV7-9, the J call TRBJ2-1, with a weak D call TRBD1 (6 bases). Germline CDR1 reads SEHNR; CDR2 reads FQNEAQ (reference sequence). V lost 5 bases, J lost 3 bases, and 20 bases lay in between. The CDR3 extends over 17 amino acids. CDR3 nucleotides: TGTGCCAGCAGCGCCTATGGTGGGGGCCCCCTCTACAATGAGCAGTTCTTC. The encoded protein is CASSAYGGGPLYNEQFF.

Only one count was recorded for this clone. The gene calls are TRBV29-1 and TRBJ2-3; 9 bases fit TRBD2. The CDR3 totals 14 residues. V dropped 8 bases and J dropped 5; count of bases not matched to a gene: 11. Germline CDR1 SQVTM, CDR2 ANQGSEA. CDR3 in amino acids: CSTSGTSTRDTQYF. The DNA for the CDR3 is TGCAGCACCTCCGGGACTAGCACGAGAGATACGCAGTATTTT.

The chain employs TRBV4-1 and TRBJ1-5, with D tentatively TRBD1 (6 bases). The CDR3 contains 17 residues. V lost 0 bases to trimming and J lost 1 base, with 13 bases between them. From germline, CDR1 is MGHRA and CDR2 YSYEKL. The CDR3 DNA reads as TGCGCCAGCAGCCAAGATCAGGGGCTTATAAGCAATCAGCCCCAGCATTTT. It translates to CASSQDQGLISNQPQHF.

The chain joins TRBV18 to TRBJ1-3, with no clear D. This CDR3 spans 13 amino acids. Trimming stripped 3 bases from V and 0 bases from J, with 3 bases between. Germline-derived CDR1 and CDR2 are KGHSH and LQKENI. CDR3 DNA: TGTGCCAGCTCACCCAGCTCTGGAAACACCATATATTTT. It yields the protein CASSPSSGNTIYF.

The chain uses TRBV5-1 and TRBJ2-2, with a weak D call TRBD2 (5 bases). The germline CDR1 and CDR2 sequences are SGHRS and YFSETQ. V was pared by 0 bases and J by 0 bases, with 6 bases between. CDR3 length equals 15 residues. The CDR3 nucleotides are TGCGCCAGCAGCTTGGGGACTGCGAACACCGGGGAGCTGTTTTTT. Translated, it gives CASSLGTANTGELFF.

The rearrangement links TRBV5-4 to TRBJ1-2; 7 positions match TRBD1. V shed 4 bases, J shed 5 bases, and the junction held 14 bases outside the gene matches. CDR1 is SGHNT, CDR2 YYREEE, per germline (reference sequence). This CDR3 has 16 amino acids. The CDR3 protein is CASSVGQARLKYGYTF. CDR3 sequence (DNA): TGTGCCAGCAGCGTTGGACAGGCCCGTCTGAAATATGGCTACACCTTC. Based on the CDR3 plus reference TRBV5-4 and TRBJ1-2, the full variable domain is ETGVTQSPTHLIKTRGQQVTLRCSSQSGHNTVSWYQQALGQGPQFIFQYYREEENGRGNFPPRFSGLQFPNYSSELNVNALELDDSALYLCASSVGQARLKYGYTFGSGTRLTVV.

The chain carries TRBV6-5 and TRBJ2-5; D may be TRBD1 (6 bases). The germline V gene has CDR1 MNHEY and CDR2 SVGAGI. The V end was cut by 0 bases, the J end by 4 bases, with 15 bases between. There are 16 residues in the CDR3. CDR3 region: CASSYSSVGAGETQYF. CDR3 nucleotide sequence: TGTGCCAGCAGTTACTCGAGTGTGGGGGCCGGAGAGACCCAGTACTTC.

This clone has only one observation. CDR3 sequence: CAWTTGGETQYF. The CDR3 bases are TGTGCCTGGACGACAGGGGGAGAGACCCAGTACTTC. This chain uses TRBV30 with TRBJ2-5; 9 bases align to TRBD1. Germline-derived CDR1 and CDR2 are GTSNPN and SVGIG (reference sequence). This CDR3 has 12 residues. The V and J ends lost 4 bases and 4 bases, in that order; junction bases with no gene match: 1. Together with reference TRBV30 and TRBJ2-5, the CDR3 gives the full variable domain: SQTIHQWPATLVQPVGSPLSLECTVEGTSNPNLYWYRQAAGRGLQLLFYSVGIGQISSEVPQNLSASRPQDRQFILSSKKLLLSDSGFYLCAWTTGGETQYFGPGTRLLVL.